Here is one T cell receptor beta chain with its context. The antigen remains undetermined. Into CD45RA+ naive and CD45RA-negative memory subsets, the CD4+ cells were split. This specimen belongs to a study of shared clonotypes between healthy human individuals. Study-wide results and limits: Rarefaction exposed incomplete sorted-subset sequencing despite large depth.

The CDR3 runs to 13 residues. Looked up from germline, CDR1 is SEHNR and CDR2 is FQNEAQ (reference sequence). Trimming pared 3 bases from V and 6 bases from J, leaving 8 bases between. Only in-frame clones appear in the TCRdb table, and some are missing; sequencing was by immunoSEQ multiplex PCR. The sample comprises approximately 740,000 clones, about 74% of which are singletons, and approximately 1.7% rests with the top ten. The TCR was taken from a woman in her twenties or thirties in good health. The specimen sequenced was memory CD4+ T cells sorted from blood. Subset here: CD45RA-negative fraction. The chain employs TRBV7-9 and TRBJ2-2, with D uncertain. The CDR3 coding sequence is TGTGCCAGCAGCTTTGACTCCCCCGGGGAGCTGTTTTTT. As protein: CASSFDSPGELFF. The entire variable domain, with the rest obtained from reference TRBV7-9 and TRBJ2-2, is as follows: DTGVSQNPRHKITKRGQNVTFRCDPISEHNRLYWYRQTLGQGPEFLTYFQNEAQLEKSRLLSDRFSAERPKGSFSTLEIQRTEQGDSAMYLCASSFDSPGELFFGEGSRLTVL.